A selection of T cell receptor beta chains follows, all from one sample in a study of Ad26.COV2.S vaccination and SARS-CoV-2 variants. Here immunoSEQ multiplex PCR was the method, and the copy in TCRdb shows in-frame clones only, minus some. The data show about 400,000 clones, about 91% seen once. Here the sequenced sample was peripheral blood, taken in a trial of Ad26.COV2.S vaccine versus placebo. All receptors derive from a person aged 18-60 years who received the Ad26.COV2.S COVID-19 vaccine or a placebo. Both conserved end residues are part of each CDR3. D genes are given only for firm matches. Size is omitted from some rows. Given values are once, few, many or a class for expanded clones.

>TRBV27|13|few|TRBJ2-1|NA
TGTGCCAGCAGTTTTAGCCCTGTCCATGAGCAGTTCTTC
CASSFSPVHEQFF
>TRBV11-2|14|NA|TRBJ2-7|NA
TGTGCCAGCAGCTTTTCTACGCATACCTACGAGCAGTACTTC
CASSFSTHTYEQYF
>TRBV5-1|15|NA|TRBJ2-3|NA
TGCGCCAGCAGCTTGGAAGGGGTGAGGACAGATACGCAGTATTTT
CASSLEGVRTDTQYF
>TRBV19|14|NA|TRBJ2-2|NA
TGTGCCAGTAGTGCCTCTGGTCCCGCCGGGGAGCTGTTTTTT
CASSASGPAGELFF
>TRBV3-1/TRBV3-2|16|NA|TRBJ2-1|NA
TGTGCCAGCAGCCAAGATAGGGTTTGGGCCTACAATGAGCAGTTCTTC
CASSQDRVWAYNEQFF
>TRBV6-1|13|NA|TRBJ2-1|NA
TGTGCCAGCAGGGAAGAAGGGACTGATGAGCAGTTCTTC
CASREEGTDEQFF
>TRBV6-2/TRBV6-3|15|NA|TRBJ2-3|NA
TGTGCCACCAGTTCTACCGGGAGAGGTACAGATACGCAGTATTTT
CATSSTGRGTDTQYF
>TRBV5-1|16|NA|TRBJ2-1|TRBD2
TGCGCCAGCAGCTTGGGGGGCACTAGCGGGAGAAATGAGCAGTTCTTC
CASSLGGTSGRNEQFF
>TRBV5-5|15|NA|TRBJ1-5|NA
TGTGCCAGCAGCTCCGGGGTGACGAGCAATCAGCCCCAGCATTTT
CASSSGVTSNQPQHF
>TRBV13|15|NA|TRBJ2-3|NA
TGTGCCAGCAGCTTCGAGGGTAGCGGCACAGATACGCAGTATTTT
CASSFEGSGTDTQYF
>TRBV12-3/TRBV12-4|13|once|TRBJ2-7|TRBD1
TGTGCCAGCAGTGGGGACAGGGAGGACGAGCAGTACTTC
CASSGDREDEQYF
>TRBV28|15|once|TRBJ2-7|TRBD1
TGTGCCAGCAGTTCCTCCGGGACAGGGCGCTACGAGCAGTACTTC
CASSSSGTGRYEQYF
>TRBV6-6|16|NA|TRBJ2-3|TRBD2
TGTGCCAGCAGCCCTGGGGTAGCGGGAGACACAGATACGCAGTATTTT
CASSPGVAGDTDTQYF
>TRBV6-5|14|NA|TRBJ2-3|NA
TGTGCCAGCAGTCTAGCAGTTATCACAGATACGCAGTATTTT
CASSLAVITDTQYF
>TRBV6-5|13|once|TRBJ1-1|NA
TGTGCCAGCAGTATTGAGGAGGGCACTGAAGCTTTCTTT
CASSIEEGTEAFF
>TRBV6-5|13|NA|TRBJ2-7|NA
TGTGCCAGCAGTTACTCGGGGACCTACGAGCAGTACTTC
CASSYSGTYEQYF
>TRBV5-1|14|NA|TRBJ2-2|NA
TGCGCCAGCAGCTCCGATATTTACACCGAGGAGCTGTTTTTT
CASSSDIYTEELFF
>TRBV9|15|NA|TRBJ2-1|NA
TGTGCCAGCAGCGACCGGGGGCCGCCTGACAATGAGCAGTTCTTC
CASSDRGPPDNEQFF
>TRBV5-6|15|NA|TRBJ2-5|TRBD1
TGTGCCAGCAGCTTGGACAGGGGGATAGGGGAGACCCAGTACTTC
CASSLDRGIGETQYF
>TRBV27|14|NA|TRBJ2-1|TRBD2
TGTGCCACCAGTCAGGAACTAGCGGGAGTTCGGCAGTTCTTC
CATSQELAGVRQFF
>TRBV27|16|once|TRBJ2-1|TRBD2
TGTGCCAGCAGTCAGCCGGGACTAGCGGGATACAATGAGCAGTTCTTC
CASSQPGLAGYNEQFF
>TRBV5-5|18|NA|TRBJ2-3|NA
TGTGCCAGCAGCTCCCCCCGCGGGGATTTGACGATCACAGATACGCAGTATTTT
CASSSPRGDLTITDTQYF
>TRBV2|14|NA|TRBJ2-1|TRBD2
TGTGCCAGCAGATGGACTAGTAATGAATATGAGCAGTTCTTC
CASRWTSNEYEQFF
>TRBV11-2|14|NA|TRBJ2-1|NA
TGTGCCAGCAGCTTACAGGCAGGGATAAATGAGCAGTTCTTC
CASSLQAGINEQFF
>TRBV6-5|12|NA|TRBJ1-1|NA
TGTGCCAGCAAACAGTGGAACACTGAAGCTTTCTTT
CASKQWNTEAFF
>TRBV6-2/TRBV6-3|16|NA|TRBJ2-1|TRBD2
TGTGCCAGCAGTTACGAGGGGACTAGCGGTAACAATGAGCAGTTCTTC
CASSYEGTSGNNEQFF
>TRBV19|13|NA|TRBJ1-5|NA
TGTGCCAGTAAAGTCCCTGGGGATCAGCCCCAGCATTTT
CASKVPGDQPQHF
>TRBV2|11|NA|TRBJ2-7|NA
TGTGCCAGCAGTCCGGGCCACGAGCAGTACTTC
CASSPGHEQYF
>TRBV5-1|15|NA|TRBJ2-7|TRBD2
TGCGCCAGCAGCGTGAGGCTAGCGGGAGTCTACGAGCAGTACTTC
CASSVRLAGVYEQYF
>TRBV18|14|NA|TRBJ2-7|TRBD1
TGTGCCAGCTCACCAGTACAGGGGGCCTACGAGCAGTACTTC
CASSPVQGAYEQYF
>TRBV5-4|16|once|TRBJ2-1|TRBD2
TGTGCCAGCAGCACCAATGGCCTAGCGGCTTACAATGAGCAGTTCTTC
CASSTNGLAAYNEQFF
>TRBV29-1|13|NA|TRBJ1-1|NA
TGCAGCGTTGAACAGGACAGAGACACTGAAGCTTTCTTT
CSVEQDRDTEAFF
>TRBV6-5|13|NA|TRBJ1-1|NA
TGTGCCAGCGGAGAGGCAAGAGGCTCCGAAGCTTTCTTT
CASGEARGSEAFF
>TRBV10-3|16|NA|TRBJ2-2|TRBD2
TGTGCCATCTCGGCTAGCGGGAGGGACAACACCGGGGAGCTGTTTTTT
CAISASGRDNTGELFF
>TRBV28|14|NA|TRBJ1-5|NA
TGTGCCAGCAGTTTGTGGCGAGGCAATCAGCCCCAGCATTTT
CASSLWRGNQPQHF
>TRBV7-2|15|once|TRBJ1-1|NA
TGTGCCAGCAGCTTAGTGATTTGGGGGAACACTGAAGCTTTCTTT
CASSLVIWGNTEAFF
>TRBV19|16|NA|TRBJ2-4|NA
TGTGCCAGTAGTCTATCCGGGACGGGAGCCAAAAACATTCAGTACTTC
CASSLSGTGAKNIQYF
>TRBV5-4|18|NA|TRBJ2-1|TRBD2
TGTGCCAGCAGCTTTCCTAAGCAATCGACTAGCGGGTCCAATGAGCAGTTCTTC
CASSFPKQSTSGSNEQFF
>TRBV15|15|NA|TRBJ1-4|NA
TGTGCCACCAGCAGAGAGTGGGGCGGTGGCGAAAAACTGTTTTTT
CATSREWGGGEKLFF
>TRBV11-1|15|once|TRBJ2-1|NA
TGTGCCAGCAGCCGCCCAACCGGGCTTTACAATGAGCAGTTCTTC
CASSRPTGLYNEQFF
>TRBV5-1|15|NA|TRBJ2-5|TRBD1
TGCGCCAGCAGCCGGGGGGACAGGGGGCACGAGACCCAGTACTTC
CASSRGDRGHETQYF
>TRBV10-1|13|few|TRBJ2-1|NA
TGCGCCAGCAGTGTTAGACTATTCAATGAGCAGTTCTTC
CASSVRLFNEQFF
>TRBV5-1|15|NA|TRBJ2-2|NA
TGCGCCAGCAGCTTGGAGGGGCAGAACACCGGGGAGCTGTTTTTT
CASSLEGQNTGELFF
>TRBV18|14|NA|TRBJ2-7|NA
TGTGCCAGCTCACCCCTTGGGACGTCGTACGAGCAGTACTTC
CASSPLGTSYEQYF
>TRBV9|16|NA|TRBJ2-1|TRBD2
TGTGCCAGCAGCCCCCGGCTAGCGGGTTCCTACAATGAGCAGTTCTTC
CASSPRLAGSYNEQFF
>TRBV28|14|NA|TRBJ1-1|TRBD1
TGTGCCAGCAGTTTACCAGGGGGGATCCCTGAAGCTTTCTTT
CASSLPGGIPEAFF
>TRBV24-1|16|NA|TRBJ2-7|TRBD1
TGTGCCACCAGTGAGTCCGGGACAGGGGGTCCCTACGAGCAGTACTTC
CATSESGTGGPYEQYF
>TRBV6-2/TRBV6-3|15|many|TRBJ2-2|TRBD2
TGTGCCAGCAGTTTCGGGACTAGTGACACCGGGGAGCTGTTTTTT
CASSFGTSDTGELFF
>TRBV12-3/TRBV12-4|13|NA|TRBJ2-1|NA
TGTGCCAGCAGACAGGACTCTTACAATGAGCAGTTCTTC
CASRQDSYNEQFF
>TRBV30|12|NA|TRBJ2-7|NA
TGTGCCTGGTCCCGGGCCGAGAGGGAGCAGTACTTC
CAWSRAEREQYF
>TRBV19|14|NA|TRBJ1-6|NA
TGTGCCACTTCGGAAGGGGCCTATAATTCACCCCTCCACTTT
CATSEGAYNSPLHF
>TRBV5-8|18|NA|TRBJ2-3|TRBD2
TGTGCCAGCAGCCCCCGACTAGCGGGAGACGTAAGCACAGATACGCAGTATTTT
CASSPRLAGDVSTDTQYF
>TRBV25-1|14|NA|TRBJ1-5|NA
TGTGCCAGCAGAAGACAGTATAGCAATCAGCCCCAGCATTTT
CASRRQYSNQPQHF
>TRBV12-3/TRBV12-4|13|once|TRBJ1-1|NA
TGTGCCAGCAGTCGTCGGGAGAACAGTGAAGCTTTCTTT
CASSRRENSEAFF